This T cell receptor beta chain stems from a study of blood T cells in healthy people across ages. There were at least 6 micrograms of total RNA extracted from every sample. Then a second PCR, running roughly 7 to 11 cycles, was carried out with a sample-barcoded 5' primer and a J-beta primer mix. The template-switch adaptor was a 5' adaptor with 12 random nucleotides. It tagged each cDNA molecule. TCRdb re-analysed the 5' RACE reads in MiXCR, keeping a single row per CDR3 protein. The data show about 1.6 million distinct CDR3 sequences, with roughly 32% seen just once and roughly 10% held by the top ten. Sequenced sample: blood. This receptor was identified in a young woman in good health.

CDR3 region: CASSEVWRGGAVTDTQYF. In DNA, the CDR3 is TGTGCCAGCAGTGAGGTGTGGCGCGGGGGGGCGGTTACAGATACGCAGTATTTT. The rearrangement uses TRBV2 and TRBJ2-3, with TRBD2 matching 9 bases. This CDR3 region has 18 residues. In germline, CDR1 is SNHLY, CDR2 FYNNEI. The J segment lost 3 bases and the V segment lost 3 bases, leaving 13 bases of the junction unmatched. Using reference TRBV2 and TRBJ2-3 for the parts outside the CDR3, the full variable domain is EPEVTQTPSHQVTQMGQEVILRCVPISNHLYFYWYRQILGQKVEFLVSFYNNEISEKSEIFDDQFSVERPDGSNFTLKIRSTKLEDSAMYFCASSEVWRGGAVTDTQYFGPGTRLTVL.